Listed here are 23 T cell receptor beta chains from one sample, sequenced in a study of cytomegalovirus exposure and HLA in healthy donors. The method was immunoSEQ multiplex PCR; TCRdb's version includes in-frame clones alone and lacks a portion of them. The sample consists of approximately 99,000 clones, roughly 84% of them appearing once. The source material was PBMCs. Every receptor here comes from a woman aged 18-29 years in good health and CMV-seronegative.

The chain is built from TRBV25-1 and TRBJ1-1; D possibly corresponds to TRBD1 (5 bases). Between the trimmed V and J ends, which lost 4 bases and 4 bases, there was a span of 13 bases. This CDR3 region has 14 residues. Germline V gives CDR1 MGHDK, CDR2 SYGVNS. CDR3 coding DNA: TGTGCCAGCAGTGTGGGGGGAGGTCCCACTGAAGCTTTCTTT. Its protein product is CASSVGGGPTEAFF.

The genes are TRBV18 and TRBJ2-7; TRBD1 is a possible D gene (5 bases). CDR3 size: 15 residues. V was clipped by 0 bases and J by 8 bases, with 17 bases between them. In germline, CDR1 is KGHSH, CDR2 LQKENI. The CDR3 sequence is CASSPPTGTLIKQYF. The CDR3 nucleotides read TGTGCCAGCTCACCACCTACAGGCACCCTAATAAAGCAGTACTTC.

The rearrangement joins TRBV4-1 to TRBJ2-1, with D hard to call. The CDR3 has 14 residues. Trimming stripped 7 bases from V and 2 bases from J, with 12 bases between. Germline CDR1 and CDR2: MGHRA and YSYEKL. CDR3 region: CASKAATTYNEQFF. The CDR3 DNA reads TGCGCCAGCAAAGCTGCCACCACCTACAATGAGCAGTTCTTC.

The genes are TRBV13 and TRBJ1-6, with unresolved D. Germline loops: CDR1 PRHDT, CDR2 FYEKMQ (reference sequence). This CDR3 contains 16 residues. V was shortened by 4 bases and J by 9 bases, with 19 bases between the two germline ends. The CDR3 protein is CASSSPPGSPSSPLHF. The DNA for the CDR3 is TGTGCCAGCAGCTCGCCTCCGGGTAGCCCCTCTTCACCCCTCCACTTT.

CDR3 DNA: TGCGCCAGCAGACAAGGACAGGGAGTAAATGAGCAGTTCTTC. Translating gives CASRQGQGVNEQFF. J is TRBJ2-1 and V is TRBV5-1; 8 nucleotides line up with TRBD1. This CDR3 comprises 14 residues. V trimming: 5 bases; J trimming: 7 bases; junction bases outside the gene matches: 8. From germline, CDR1 is SGHRS and CDR2 YFSETQ. Supplemented by reference TRBV5-1 and TRBJ2-1, the full variable domain reads KAGVTQTPRYLIKTRGQQVTLSCSPISGHRSVSWYQQTPGQGLQFLFEYFSETQRNKGNFPGRFSGRQFSNSRSEMNVSTLELGDSALYLCASRQGQGVNEQFFGPGTRLTVL.

The chain uses TRBV11-1 and TRBJ2-5; 8 nucleotides align to TRBD2. Germline V gives CDR1 SGHAT, CDR2 FQDESV (reference sequence). This CDR3 contains 15 residues. Trimming removed 5 bases from V and 1 base from J; junction bases left unmatched: 6. The CDR3 protein is CASSPGGGSQETQYF. The CDR3, as DNA: TGTGCCAGCAGCCCCGGGGGGGGCTCCCAAGAGACCCAGTACTTC.

The chain couples TRBV19 to TRBJ1-1; D uncertain. Germline V CDR1 and CDR2: LNHDA, SQIVND (reference sequence). With 5 bases removed from V and 1 base from J, the gap between germline ends came to 14 bases. The CDR3 extends over 15 amino acids. The CDR3 is CASSEKQSRNTEAFF. DNA of the CDR3: TGTGCCAGTAGTGAAAAACAGAGCAGGAACACTGAAGCTTTCTTT. Combining the CDR3 with reference TRBV19 and TRBJ1-1 gives the whole variable domain DGGITQSPKYLFRKEGQNVTLSCEQNLNHDAMYWYRQDPGQGLRLIYYSQIVNDFQKGDIAEGYSVSREKKESFPLTVTSAQKNPTAFYLCASSEKQSRNTEAFFGQGTRLTVV.

The rearrangement uses TRBV11-2 and TRBJ1-1; D not resolved. In germline, CDR1 is SGHAT, CDR2 FQNNGV. V lost 1 base to trimming and J lost 0 bases, with 6 bases between them. This CDR3 has 14 amino acids. The CDR3 nucleotides are TGTGCCAGCAGCTTAGTATCTATGAACACTGAAGCTTTCTTT. It specifies CASSLVSMNTEAFF.

This clone was detected once. CDR3 residues: CASSQGQGYEQYF. CDR3 bases: TGTGCCAGCAGTCAGGGACAGGGCTACGAGCAGTACTTC. V is TRBV6-6 and J is TRBJ2-7, with TRBD1 matching 9 bases. Germline CDR1 is MNHNY and CDR2 is SVGAGI (reference sequence). CDR3 length: 13 amino acids. With 5 bases clipped from V and 3 bases from J, the junction kept 2 bases outside the gene matches.

This clone is a singleton in its sample. V gene TRBV7-2 combines with J gene TRBJ1-1; D is unresolved. This CDR3 contains 13 residues. V lost 1 base and J 10 bases, leaving 13 bases between the germline ends. Germline V gives CDR1 SGHTA, CDR2 FQGNSA. CDR3 DNA: TGTGCCAGCAGCTTAGAATCCTCGATCGGAGCTTTCTTT. Its protein product is CASSLESSIGAFF.

V and J are TRBV5-6 and TRBJ2-4; perhaps TRBD1 as D (6 bases). CDR1 is SGHDT and CDR2 is YYEEEE in the germline V gene. V lost 4 bases and J lost 0, with 8 bases in between. The CDR3 loop spans 14 amino acids. This chain's CDR3 is CASSRTVAKNIQYF. The CDR3 DNA is TGTGCCAGCAGCCGGACAGTAGCCAAAAACATTCAGTACTTC.

V is TRBV27 and J is TRBJ2-1; 10 bases map to TRBD1. This CDR3 comprises 14 residues. CDR1 MNHEY and CDR2 SMNVEV come from the germline V gene (reference sequence). The J segment lost 6 bases and the V segment lost 5 bases, leaving 4 bases of the junction unmatched. The CDR3 sequence is CASSAGTGVNEQFF. CDR3 nucleotides: TGTGCCAGCAGTGCCGGGACAGGGGTCAATGAGCAGTTCTTC.

The V and J genes are TRBV6-6 and TRBJ1-4, with D possibly being TRBD1 (6 bases). Trimming stripped 4 bases from V and 4 bases from J, with 16 bases between. CDR1 MNHNY and CDR2 SVGAGI come from the germline V gene (reference sequence). This CDR3 region has 16 residues. CDR3 in amino acids: CASSFTPGTSNEKLFF. The DNA of the CDR3 is TGTGCCAGCAGTTTCACACCCGGGACAAGTAATGAAAAACTGTTTTTT.

The J gene is TRBJ2-2, the V gene TRBV4-1, with 8 bases identical to TRBD2. The CDR3 runs to 15 residues. Germline assignment: CDR1 MGHRA and CDR2 YSYEKL. V trimming: 1 base; J trimming: 6 bases; junction bases outside the gene matches: 4. CDR3 residues: CASSQGLGGAGELFF. CDR3 nucleotides: TGCGCCAGCAGCCAAGGACTCGGGGGGGCCGGGGAGCTGTTTTTT.

V usage is TRBV5-1 and J usage is TRBJ1-1; D unresolved. This CDR3 has 13 amino acids. Germline-derived CDR1 and CDR2 are SGHRS and YFSETQ. V lost 7 bases and J lost 5, with 15 bases in between. Written as DNA, the CDR3 is TGCGCCAGCTCTACGACTACGGCGACTGAAGCTTTCTTT. It specifies CASSTTTATEAFF.

J is TRBJ1-2 and V is TRBV5-1; D is unclear. V lost 4 bases, J lost 8 bases, and 15 bases lay in between. This CDR3 is 13 amino acids long. Germline CDR1 and CDR2: SGHRS and YFSETQ. The CDR3 reads CASSENDWLGYTF. CDR3 bases: TGCGCCAGCAGCGAGAATGACTGGCTCGGCTACACCTTC.

The chain recombines TRBV4-2 with TRBJ1-2; D unclear. This CDR3 region has 15 residues. V lost 0 bases and J lost 8, with 16 bases in between. In germline, CDR1 is LGHNA, CDR2 YNFKEQ. CDR3 sequence: CASSQDPEAVDGYTF. CDR3 sequence (DNA): TGTGCCAGCAGCCAAGACCCTGAAGCGGTTGACGGCTACACCTTC.

The CDR3 spells CASSQVKTSTDTQYF. CDR3 DNA: TGCGCCAGCAGCCAAGTCAAAACTAGCACAGATACGCAGTATTTT. This rearrangement joins TRBV4-1 to TRBJ2-3; no definite D call. The V and J ends lost 1 base and 0 bases respectively, with 8 bases between them. Germline assignment: CDR1 MGHRA and CDR2 YSYEKL. The CDR3 has 15 residues.

The chain carries TRBV6-4 and TRBJ1-6; no firm D call. CDR3 length equals 14 residues. Germline V gene lookup returns CDR1 MRHNA and CDR2 SNTAGT. The ends were cut back, 6 bases at V and 10 bases at J, with 16 bases in the middle. DNA for the CDR3: TGTGCCAGCAGGTTGTGGTATCTGGAGTCACCCCTCCACTTT. This translates into CASRLWYLESPLHF.

V is TRBV12-5 and J is TRBJ1-2, with D unclear. This CDR3 has 15 amino acids. Trimming took off 5 bases at V and 3 bases at J, with 16 bases between the two ends. The V gene's germline CDR1 is LGHNT and CDR2 FRNRAP. The CDR3 region is CASGGMSGRHYGYTF. The CDR3 nucleotides are TGTGCTAGTGGTGGTATGTCCGGGAGGCACTATGGCTACACCTTC.

This chain joins TRBV5-1 and TRBJ2-2, with 8 positions matching TRBD1. The CDR3 has 13 residues. With 7 bases clipped from V and 3 bases from J, the junction kept 2 bases outside the gene matches. Germline lookup yields CDR1 SGHRS and CDR2 YFSETQ. The CDR3 DNA is TGCGCCAGCCACAGGGGGGACACCGGGGAGCTGTTTTTT. It specifies CASHRGDTGELFF.

This chain uses TRBV6-6 with TRBJ1-1; tentatively, D is TRBD1 (6 bases). CDR3 length: 16 residues. V was shortened by 4 bases and J by 5 bases, with 20 bases between the two germline ends. Germline V gene lookup returns CDR1 MNHNY and CDR2 SVGAGI (reference sequence). The CDR3 loop is CASSLPGHTPGTEAFF. In nucleotides, the CDR3 is TGTGCCAGCAGTTTACCGGGACACACACCCGGAACTGAAGCTTTCTTT.

The chain combines TRBV6-1 with TRBJ1-1, with D hard to call. There are 11 residues in the CDR3. V lost 5 bases to trimming and J lost 11 bases, with 12 bases between them. CDR1 MNHNS and CDR2 SASEGT come from the germline V gene. The CDR3 region has the DNA TGTGCCAGCAGTTACCGACACCTCGCTTTCTTT. Translation: CASSYRHLAFF.